Listed below are T cell receptor beta chains from one sample, sequenced in a study of beta chain features in type 1 diabetes. The repertoire was sequenced with immunoSEQ multiplex PCR; TCRdb's copy has only in-frame clones and lacks some. The data hold 330,000 or so clones, with 10% to 15% observed a single time. The sequencing sample was made of naive CD4+ T cells from blood. The receptors originated from a woman under 30 with type 1 diabetes. CDR3s include the opening cysteine and the closing phenylalanine or tryptophan. The D gene is left open where the match is weak. Where a row states a size, it is once, few, many or the class of an expanded clone; other rows omit it.

size | J | D | V | CDR3 | DNA
NA | TRBJ2-1 | TRBD1 | TRBV6-1 | CASSGRTGGAYNEQFF | TGTGCCAGCAGTGGACGGACAGGGGGAGCCTACAATGAGCAGTTCTTC
few | TRBJ2-6 | NA | TRBV7-9 | CASRNRAGLSGANVLTF | TGTGCCAGCAGAAATAGGGCGGGGCTCTCTGGGGCCAACGTCCTGACTTTC
NA | TRBJ1-1 | NA | TRBV4-2 | CASSQEQAGAEAFF | TGTGCCAGCAGCCAAGAGCAGGCGGGGGCTGAAGCTTTCTTT
NA | TRBJ2-3 | NA | TRBV7-2 | CASSVRLVTSARPTQYF | TGTGCCAGCAGCGTAAGACTAGTTACTTCCGCAAGACCTACGCAGTATTTT
NA | TRBJ1-5 | NA | TRBV14 | CASSQDPRQPQHF | TGTGCCAGCAGCCAAGATCCCAGGCAGCCCCAGCATTTT
few | TRBJ2-7 | TRBD2 | TRBV4-2 | CASSLSGNSDPYF | TGTGCCAGCAGCCTTAGCGGGAATTCGGACCCATACTTC
NA | TRBJ2-7 | NA | TRBV18 | CASSPSAGSYEQYF | TGTGCCAGCTCACCATCGGCAGGGTCCTACGAGCAGTACTTC
few | TRBJ1-2 | NA | TRBV28 | CASSLGGVDHGYTF | TGTGCCAGCAGTTTAGGGGGCGTCGATCATGGCTACACCTTC
few | TRBJ2-7 | NA | TRBV5-4 | CASSFDKRSYEQYF | TGTGCCAGCAGCTTTGACAAGCGGTCCTACGAGCAGTACTTC
NA | TRBJ2-3 | NA | TRBV10-3 | CAIGPGLETDTQYF | TGTGCCATCGGTCCAGGGCTGGAAACAGATACGCAGTATTTT
NA | TRBJ1-2 | NA | TRBV30 | CAFGGVRGTF | TGTGCCTTCGGGGGGGTCCGGGGAACCTTC
NA | TRBJ2-1 | TRBD2 | TRBV28 | CASSDASGTNPYNEQFF | TGTGCCAGCAGTGACGCCTCCGGGACTAATCCTTACAATGAGCAGTTCTTC
NA | TRBJ1-1 | TRBD1 | TRBV18 | CASSPGQSDEAFF | TGTGCCAGCTCACCGGGACAGTCCGACGAAGCTTTCTTT
few | TRBJ1-6 | NA | TRBV4-3 | CASGATVGSPLHF | TGCGCCAGCGGGGCGACCGTGGGATCACCCCTCCACTTT
NA | TRBJ1-2 | TRBD1 | TRBV6-6 | CASGQGHYGYTF | TGTGCCAGTGGACAGGGGCACTATGGCTACACCTTC